The source of this T cell receptor beta chain is a study of blood T cell repertoires in COVID-19. The overall study: COVID-19 samples, acute and convalescent, were from the United States, Italy and Spain. The cDNA or gDNA used as material had been derived from T cells, B-cell-depleted T cells, or PBMCs.

The V gene's germline CDR1 is SGHRS and CDR2 YFSETQ. Trimming pared 0 bases from V and 4 bases from J, leaving 13 bases between. The CDR3 covers 16 residues. This table comes from immunoSEQ multiplex PCR, and its TCRdb copy is limited to in-frame clones, with some not included. Of 200,000 to 250,000 clones detected, about nine tenths appear once; the ten largest clones hold less than 3.5%. The chain couples TRBV5-1 to TRBJ2-2, with D unresolved. The sequence derives from a woman in her sixties with acute or convalescent COVID-19. The material sequenced was peripheral blood. In DNA, the CDR3 is TGCGCCAGCAGCTTGGGTGTCAGGATGGCCACCGGGGAGCTGTTTTTT. It codes for CASSLGVRMATGELFF.